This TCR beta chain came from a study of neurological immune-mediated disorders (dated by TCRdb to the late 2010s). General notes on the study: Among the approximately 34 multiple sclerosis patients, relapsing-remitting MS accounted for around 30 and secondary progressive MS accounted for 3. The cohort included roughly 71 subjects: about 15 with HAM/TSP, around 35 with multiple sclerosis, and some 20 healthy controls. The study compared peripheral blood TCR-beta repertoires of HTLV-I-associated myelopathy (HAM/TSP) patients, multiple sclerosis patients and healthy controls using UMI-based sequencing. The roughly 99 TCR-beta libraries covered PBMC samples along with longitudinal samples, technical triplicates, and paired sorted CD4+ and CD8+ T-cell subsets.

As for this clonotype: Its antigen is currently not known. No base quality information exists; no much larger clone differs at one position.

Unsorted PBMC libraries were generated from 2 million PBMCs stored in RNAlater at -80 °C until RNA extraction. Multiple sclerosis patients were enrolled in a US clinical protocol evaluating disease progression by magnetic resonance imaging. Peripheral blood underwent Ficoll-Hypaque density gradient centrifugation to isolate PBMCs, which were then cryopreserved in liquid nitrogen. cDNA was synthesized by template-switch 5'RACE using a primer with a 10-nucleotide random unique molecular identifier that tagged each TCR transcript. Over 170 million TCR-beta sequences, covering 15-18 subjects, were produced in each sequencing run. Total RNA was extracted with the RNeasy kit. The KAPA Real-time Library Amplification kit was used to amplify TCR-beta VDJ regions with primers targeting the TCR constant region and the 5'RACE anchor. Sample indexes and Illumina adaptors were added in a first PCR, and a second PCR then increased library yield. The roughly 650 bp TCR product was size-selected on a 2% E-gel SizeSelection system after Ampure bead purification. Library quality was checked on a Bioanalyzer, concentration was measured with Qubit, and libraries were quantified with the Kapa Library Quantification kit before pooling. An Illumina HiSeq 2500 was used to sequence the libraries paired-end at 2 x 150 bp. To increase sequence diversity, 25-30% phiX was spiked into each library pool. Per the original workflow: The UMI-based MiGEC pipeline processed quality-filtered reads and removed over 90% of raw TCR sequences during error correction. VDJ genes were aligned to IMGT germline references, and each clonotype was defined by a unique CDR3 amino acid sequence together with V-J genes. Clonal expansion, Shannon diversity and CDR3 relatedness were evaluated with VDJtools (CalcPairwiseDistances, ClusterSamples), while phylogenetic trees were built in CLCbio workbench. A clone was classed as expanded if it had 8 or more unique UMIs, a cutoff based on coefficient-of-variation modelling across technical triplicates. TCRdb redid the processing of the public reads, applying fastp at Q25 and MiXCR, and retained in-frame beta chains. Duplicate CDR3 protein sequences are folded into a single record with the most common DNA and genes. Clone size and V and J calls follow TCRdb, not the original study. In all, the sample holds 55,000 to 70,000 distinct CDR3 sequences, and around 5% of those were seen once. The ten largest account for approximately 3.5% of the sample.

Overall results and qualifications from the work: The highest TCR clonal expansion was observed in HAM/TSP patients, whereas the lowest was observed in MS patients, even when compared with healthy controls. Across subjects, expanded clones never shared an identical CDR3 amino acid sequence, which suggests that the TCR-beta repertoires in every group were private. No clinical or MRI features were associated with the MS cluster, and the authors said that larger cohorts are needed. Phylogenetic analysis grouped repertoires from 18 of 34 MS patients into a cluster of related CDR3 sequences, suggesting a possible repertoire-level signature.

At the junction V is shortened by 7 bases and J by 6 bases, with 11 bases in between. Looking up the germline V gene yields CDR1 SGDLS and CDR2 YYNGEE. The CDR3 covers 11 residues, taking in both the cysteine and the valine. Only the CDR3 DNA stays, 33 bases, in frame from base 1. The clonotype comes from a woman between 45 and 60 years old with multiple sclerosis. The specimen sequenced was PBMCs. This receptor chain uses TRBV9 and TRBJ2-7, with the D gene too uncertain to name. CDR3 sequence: CASLPPVEQYV. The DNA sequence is TGTGCCAGCTTACCTCCGGTCGAGCAGTACGTC.